These 28 T cell receptor beta chains came from one sample sequenced in a study of neurological immune-mediated disorders. TCRdb re-derived calls from the 5' RACE reads in MiXCR, one entry per CDR3 protein. The table records some 28,000 distinct CDR3 sequences, roughly 12% of them present only once. Sequencing used PBMCs. The receptors were sampled from a man aged 55 to 69 in good health.

This clonotype was counted many times. The rearrangement links TRBV5-6 to TRBJ2-1; D tentatively reads TRBD1 or TRBD2 (6 bases each). The CDR3 sequence is 16 residues long. Trimming left V 0 bases short and J 7 bases short, with 17 bases between. The germline V gene has CDR1 SGHDT and CDR2 YYEEEE. The CDR3 coding sequence is TGTGCCAGCAGCTTGGATTACGGGGGCTTAGGGAATGAGCAGTTCTTC. Encoded protein: CASSLDYGGLGNEQFF. Full variable domain (remainder filled in from reference TRBV5-6 and TRBJ2-1): DAGVTQSPTHLIKTRGQQVTLRCSPKSGHDTVSWYQQALGQGPQFIFQYYEEEERQRGNFPDRFSGHQFPNYSSELNVNALLLGDSALYLCASSLDYGGLGNEQFFGPGTRLTVL.

Ten or more counts support this clonotype. CDR3 amino acids: CASSSRPLGDQETQYF. CDR3 sequence (DNA): TGTGCCAGCAGTTCGCGGCCACTTGGGGACCAAGAGACCCAGTACTTC. The chain recombines TRBV12-3 or TRBV12-4 with TRBJ2-5; D ambiguous. CDR3 size: 16 residues. Trimming shortened V by 4 bases and J by 0 bases, and 15 bases separated the two germline ends.

By sample share, this clonotype is medium-sized. The V call is TRBV12-3 or TRBV12-4, the J call TRBJ2-7; the D is unclear. Trimming took 1 base from V and 7 from J, leaving 11 bases between them. The CDR3 runs 13 residues. CDR3 region: CASSLGDDVEQYF. The CDR3 DNA sequence: TGTGCCAGCAGTTTAGGAGACGATGTGGAGCAGTACTTC.

This clonotype occurred a few times. At one end the junction does not follow the germline gene, possibly because of a read error. This chain's CDR3 is CASSLAGQGAAIF. The CDR3 bases are TGTGCCAGCAGCTTAGCGGGACAGGGGGCTGCGATCTTC. This chain links TRBV7-9 with TRBJ2-1, with 12 bases lining up with TRBD1. The CDR3 spans 13 residues. Germline V gene data show CDR1 as SEHNR and CDR2 as FQNEAQ (reference sequence).

This clonotype was observed many times. The chain joins TRBV12-3 or TRBV12-4 to TRBJ1-4; D unresolved. The V end was cut by 5 bases, the J end by 7 bases, with 11 bases between. CDR3 length: 13 residues. The CDR3 spells CASSRNRGEKLFF. CDR3 coding DNA: TGTGCCAGCAGTAGAAACCGGGGTGAAAAACTGTTTTTT.

This clonotype was seen ten or more times. This chain connects TRBV20-1 to TRBJ2-7, with 10 bases lining up with TRBD1. CDR1 DFQATT and CDR2 SNEGSKA come from the germline V gene (reference sequence). The CDR3 is 14 amino acids. Losses at the gene ends were 6 bases for V and 5 bases for J; bases not matched to a gene: 10. The CDR3 DNA sequence: TGCAGTGCCGGGGGGGGGACAGGGGTTAACGAGCAGTACTTC. Its protein product is CSAGGGTGVNEQYF.

This clonotype has a count of ten or more. The V and J genes are TRBV7-9 and TRBJ1-1; weak D call: TRBD1 (5 bases). Germline V gene lookup returns CDR1 SEHNR and CDR2 FQNEAQ (reference sequence). CDR3 size: 15 residues. Trimming took 0 bases from V and 3 from J, leaving 11 bases between them. CDR3 in DNA: TGTGCCAGCAGCTTAGCCAGGGTGGGGGACACTGAAGCTTTCTTT. Translation: CASSLARVGDTEAFF.

This clonotype was found many times. The chain couples TRBV5-1 to TRBJ1-3; no firm D call. The germline V gene encodes CDR1 SGHRS and CDR2 YFSETQ. The germline V and J ends were trimmed by 2 bases and 2 bases, with 11 bases remaining between them. The CDR3 spans 15 residues. The CDR3 DNA sequence: TGCGCCAGCAGCTTTGGATTGTCTACTGGAAACACCATATATTTT. Residues: CASSFGLSTGNTIYF.

This clonotype was observed at least ten times. This chain joins TRBV11-3 and TRBJ2-3; 9 bases align to TRBD2. In germline, CDR1 is SGHNT, CDR2 YENEEA. Trimming took 4 bases from V and 9 from J; bases not matched to a gene: 17. The length of the CDR3 is 17 residues. CDR3 coding DNA: TGTGCCAGCAGCTCCCAGAGCGGCGGGAGGGCCAAGGGCACGCAGTATTTT. Translating it yields CASSSQSGGRAKGTQYF.

V gene TRBV5-1 combines with J gene TRBJ2-4; the D is unclear. The CDR3 runs to 14 residues. Germline assignment: CDR1 SGHRS and CDR2 YFSETQ. The ends were cut back, 0 bases at V and 6 bases at J, with 10 bases in the middle. The CDR3 DNA sequence: TGCGCCAGCAGCTTGGAAGGCCAGCCAAACATTCAGTACTTC. It codes for CASSLEGQPNIQYF.

The V gene is TRBV10-1, the J gene TRBJ2-2, with D maybe TRBD1 (6 bases). Germline values: CDR1 WNHNN, CDR2 SYGVQD (reference sequence). Trimming removed 6 bases from V and 6 bases from J, with 14 bases in between. The CDR3 runs to 14 residues. This CDR3 reads CASRESTGSGELFF. The DNA of the CDR3 is TGCGCCAGCAGAGAGAGTACAGGGTCCGGGGAGCTGTTTTTT.

This clonotype has ten or more counts. This chain joins TRBV10-2 and TRBJ2-7; 9 nucleotides align to TRBD1. This CDR3 is built from 15 residues. Losses at the gene ends were 6 bases for V and 4 bases for J; bases not matched to a gene: 10. Germline CDR1 is WSHSY and CDR2 is SAAADI. CDR3 amino acids: CASRGISGQGYEQYF. CDR3 DNA sequence: TGCGCCAGCAGGGGCATCTCGGGACAGGGTTACGAGCAGTACTTC.

This clonotype was picked up many times. The chain has TRBV15 and TRBJ1-2; a possible D gene is TRBD1 (6 bases). Trimming took 5 bases from V and 3 from J, leaving 13 bases between them. The CDR3 has 14 amino acids. Germline CDR1 is LNHNV and CDR2 is YYDKDF (reference sequence). The CDR3 sequence is CATSGGRQDYGYTF. The CDR3 DNA sequence: TGTGCCACCAGCGGGGGGAGACAGGACTATGGCTACACCTTC.

This clonotype was detected ten times or more. J is TRBJ2-3 and V is TRBV7-3; D call uncertain. This CDR3 is 13 amino acids long. Per the germline V gene, CDR1 is SGHTA and CDR2 is FQGTGA. Trimming cost V 0 bases and J 7 bases, with 8 bases left between them. CDR3: CASSLTYSHTQYF. DNA for the CDR3: TGTGCCAGCAGCTTAACGTACAGCCATACGCAGTATTTT.

This clonotype was seen repeatedly, ten times or more. The V and J genes are TRBV20-1 and TRBJ2-7; 8 nucleotides line up with TRBD2. The germline V gene encodes CDR1 DFQATT and CDR2 SNEGSKA (reference sequence). The V gene end was trimmed by 6 bases and the J gene end by 2 bases; junction bases not matched to a gene: 9. The CDR3 length is 14 residues. The CDR3 sequence: CSATEREWAYEQYF. The CDR3, as DNA: TGCAGTGCAACCGAGCGGGAGTGGGCCTACGAGCAGTACTTC.

This clonotype was seen ten or more times. Here the CDR3 DNA reads TGCGCCAGCGGGGACAGGGCGGGCTACAATGAGCAGTTCTTC. This translates into CASGDRAGYNEQFF. The J gene is TRBJ2-1, the V gene TRBV10-2; 9 bases match TRBD1. Per the germline V gene, CDR1 is WSHSY and CDR2 is SAAADI. The CDR3 loop spans 14 amino acids. The trim removed 8 bases at V and 3 bases at J, leaving 5 bases unmatched.

Many counts were recorded for this clonotype. The chain carries TRBV20-1 and TRBJ1-1, with D perhaps matching TRBD1 (5 bases). The V end lost 2 bases, the J end lost 3 bases, and 13 bases lay between the germline ends. The germline gives CDR1 DFQATT, CDR2 SNEGSKA (reference sequence). The length of the CDR3 is 14 residues. The CDR3 reads CSARLQRGDTEAFF. Written as DNA, the CDR3 is TGCAGTGCTAGACTACAGCGGGGGGACACTGAAGCTTTCTTT.

In its sample, this clonotype was seen many times. The V gene is TRBV20-1, the J gene TRBJ2-7, with no clear D. The CDR3 contains 12 residues. V lost 4 bases to trimming and J lost 2 bases, with 9 bases between them. Germline V gene data show CDR1 as DFQATT and CDR2 as SNEGSKA (reference sequence). The CDR3 loop is CSANRLAYEQYF. CDR3 bases: TGCAGTGCTAATAGACTGGCCTACGAGCAGTACTTC.

This clonotype was recorded many times. CDR3 protein: CASSTPRQNSPLHF. The CDR3 DNA follows: TGTGCCAGCAGTACCCCCCGACAGAATTCACCCCTCCACTTT. The chain employs TRBV6-2 or TRBV6-3 and TRBJ1-6; D is possibly TRBD1 (5 bases). Germline CDR1 is MNHEY and CDR2 is SVGEGT. Trimming took off 5 bases at V and 7 bases at J, with 12 bases between the two ends. This CDR3 spans 14 amino acids.

This clonotype was seen many times. V and J are TRBV5-5 and TRBJ2-2, with D possibly matching TRBD1 (5 bases). The CDR3 sequence is 13 residues long. Per germline, CDR1 SGHKS and CDR2 YYEKEE (reference sequence). Trimming took off 2 bases at V and 8 bases at J, with 10 bases between the two ends. CDR3: CASSLAGFGELFF. In DNA form, the CDR3 reads TGTGCCAGCAGCTTAGCAGGGTTTGGGGAGCTGTTTTTT.

This clonotype appeared many times. This chain connects TRBV6-6 to TRBJ1-4, with D maybe TRBD1 (5 bases). CDR1 is MNHNY and CDR2 is SVGAGI in the germline V gene (reference sequence). Trimming left V 2 bases short and J 3 bases short, with 19 bases between. This CDR3 contains 18 residues. The CDR3 nucleotides are TGTGCCAGCAGTTACGAGGGGACTTTAACTACCTCTAATGAAAAACTGTTTTTT. Translated, it gives CASSYEGTLTTSNEKLFF.

This clonotype was seen ten or more times. The chain has TRBV2 and TRBJ2-5; 7 bases align to TRBD1. CDR3 size: 15 residues. V lost 4 bases to trimming and J lost 5 bases; unmatched junction nucleotides: 10. Per germline, CDR1 SNHLY and CDR2 FYNNEI. The CDR3 nucleotides read TGTGCCAGCAGTGTCTTGGGACAGATAGGGGAGACCCAGTACTTC. It translates to CASSVLGQIGETQYF. Using reference TRBV2 and TRBJ2-5 for the parts outside the CDR3, the full variable domain is EPEVTQTPSHQVTQMGQEVILRCVPISNHLYFYWYRQILGQKVEFLVSFYNNEISEKSEIFDDQFSVERPDGSNFTLKIRSTKLEDSAMYFCASSVLGQIGETQYFGPGTRLLVL.

Ten or more counts support this clonotype. The chain combines TRBV3-1 with TRBJ1-4; D is undetermined. Germline CDR1 LGHDT, CDR2 YNNKEL (reference sequence). With 0 bases removed from V and 0 bases from J, the gap between germline ends came to 8 bases. CDR3 length: 16 amino acids. The CDR3 nucleotides are TGTGCCAGCAGCCAAGACGCAGGCCCAACTAATGAAAAACTGTTTTTT. Translation: CASSQDAGPTNEKLFF. Variable domain in full (rest from reference TRBV3-1 and TRBJ1-4): DTAVSQTPKYLVTQMGNDKSIKCEQNLGHDTMYWYKQDSKKFLKIMFSYNNKELIINETVPNRFSPKSPDKAHLNLHINSLELGDSAVYFCASSQDAGPTNEKLFFGSGTQLSVL.

This clonotype was recorded many times. The chain combines TRBV20-1 with TRBJ2-1; the match to TRBD2 covers 9 bases. This CDR3 contains 16 residues. The V gene's germline CDR1 is DFQATT and CDR2 SNEGSKA (reference sequence). Losses at the gene ends were 2 bases for V and 0 bases for J; bases not matched to a gene: 5. CDR3 region: CSARSTAGGSYNEQFF. For the CDR3, the DNA is TGCAGTGCTAGATCCACAGCGGGAGGCTCCTACAATGAGCAGTTCTTC.

By sample fraction, this clonotype is medium-sized. The chain is built from TRBV4-3 and TRBJ2-7; the match to TRBD1 covers 7 bases. The CDR3 sequence is 14 residues long. The germline gives CDR1 LGHNA, CDR2 YSLEER. J lost 6 bases, V lost 4 bases, and 9 bases had no gene match. The CDR3 spells CASSPYRGSPEQYF. CDR3 nucleotide sequence: TGCGCCAGCAGCCCATACAGGGGCAGTCCCGAGCAGTACTTC.

This clonotype is judged medium-sized. The J gene is TRBJ1-1, the V gene TRBV7-2, with TRBD1 identical over 7 bases. The trim removed 5 bases at V and 10 bases at J, leaving 10 bases unmatched. CDR3 length equals 13 residues. CDR1 SGHTA and CDR2 FQGNSA come from the germline V gene. CDR3 amino acids: CASSTSTGLGAFF. As DNA, the CDR3 is TGTGCCAGCAGCACCTCGACAGGGTTGGGAGCTTTCTTT. Supplemented by reference TRBV7-2 and TRBJ1-1, the full variable domain reads GAGVSQSPSNKVTEKGKDVELRCDPISGHTALYWYRQSLGQGLEFLIYFQGNSAPDKSGLPSDRFSAERTGGSVSTLTIQRTQQEDSAVYLCASSTSTGLGAFFGQGTRLTVV.

On this clonotype itself: The junction does not match germline at one end; this may be a read error. The chain uses TRBV9 and TRBJ2-1, with 7 bases identical to TRBD1. The CDR3 totals 16 residues. Germline lookup yields CDR1 SGDLS and CDR2 YYNGEE. The CDR3: CTSSVGDSGAYNEQFF. The CDR3 DNA reads TGTACCAGCAGCGTTGGGGACAGTGGAGCCTACAATGAGCAGTTCTTC.

This clonotype has ten or more counts. V is TRBV3-1 and J is TRBJ2-5, with 15 bases fitting TRBD2. The germline gives CDR1 LGHDT, CDR2 YNNKEL (reference sequence). This CDR3 has 16 residues. Losses at the gene ends were 1 base for V and 10 bases for J; bases not matched to a gene: 7. The CDR3: CASSQVPGLAGGHQYF. In DNA, the CDR3 is TGTGCCAGCAGCCAAGTTCCGGGACTAGCGGGGGGACACCAGTACTTC.